The sequence of this T cell receptor beta chain was determined in a study of T cells in Graves' hyperthyroidism and ophthalmopathy. When ophthalmopathy did not progress within 18 months, Graves' hyperthyroidism was considered stable. The source material, RNA transcripts, was used to amplify TCR beta CDR3 regions. RT-PCR in the first round (using the HTBI primer set) targeted the TCR CDR3. TCRdb reprocessed the multiplex PCR reads via MiXCR and lists one record per CDR3 protein. The sample records about 210,000 distinct CDR3 sequences, 15% to 20% being singletons. V was clipped by 1 base and J by 8 bases; unmatched bases: 8. Per germline, CDR1 SGHNT and CDR2 YYREEE (reference sequence). The CDR3 totals 15 residues.

V usage is TRBV5-4 and J usage is TRBJ1-4, with 7 bases lining up with TRBD1. The sequence came from a man over 45 with Graves' hyperthyroidism. Sequenced sample: blood. Here the CDR3 DNA reads TGTGCCAGCAGCTTGCGGGACAGCTTGCCCGAAAAACTGTTTTTT. This sequence encodes CASSLRDSLPEKLFF.